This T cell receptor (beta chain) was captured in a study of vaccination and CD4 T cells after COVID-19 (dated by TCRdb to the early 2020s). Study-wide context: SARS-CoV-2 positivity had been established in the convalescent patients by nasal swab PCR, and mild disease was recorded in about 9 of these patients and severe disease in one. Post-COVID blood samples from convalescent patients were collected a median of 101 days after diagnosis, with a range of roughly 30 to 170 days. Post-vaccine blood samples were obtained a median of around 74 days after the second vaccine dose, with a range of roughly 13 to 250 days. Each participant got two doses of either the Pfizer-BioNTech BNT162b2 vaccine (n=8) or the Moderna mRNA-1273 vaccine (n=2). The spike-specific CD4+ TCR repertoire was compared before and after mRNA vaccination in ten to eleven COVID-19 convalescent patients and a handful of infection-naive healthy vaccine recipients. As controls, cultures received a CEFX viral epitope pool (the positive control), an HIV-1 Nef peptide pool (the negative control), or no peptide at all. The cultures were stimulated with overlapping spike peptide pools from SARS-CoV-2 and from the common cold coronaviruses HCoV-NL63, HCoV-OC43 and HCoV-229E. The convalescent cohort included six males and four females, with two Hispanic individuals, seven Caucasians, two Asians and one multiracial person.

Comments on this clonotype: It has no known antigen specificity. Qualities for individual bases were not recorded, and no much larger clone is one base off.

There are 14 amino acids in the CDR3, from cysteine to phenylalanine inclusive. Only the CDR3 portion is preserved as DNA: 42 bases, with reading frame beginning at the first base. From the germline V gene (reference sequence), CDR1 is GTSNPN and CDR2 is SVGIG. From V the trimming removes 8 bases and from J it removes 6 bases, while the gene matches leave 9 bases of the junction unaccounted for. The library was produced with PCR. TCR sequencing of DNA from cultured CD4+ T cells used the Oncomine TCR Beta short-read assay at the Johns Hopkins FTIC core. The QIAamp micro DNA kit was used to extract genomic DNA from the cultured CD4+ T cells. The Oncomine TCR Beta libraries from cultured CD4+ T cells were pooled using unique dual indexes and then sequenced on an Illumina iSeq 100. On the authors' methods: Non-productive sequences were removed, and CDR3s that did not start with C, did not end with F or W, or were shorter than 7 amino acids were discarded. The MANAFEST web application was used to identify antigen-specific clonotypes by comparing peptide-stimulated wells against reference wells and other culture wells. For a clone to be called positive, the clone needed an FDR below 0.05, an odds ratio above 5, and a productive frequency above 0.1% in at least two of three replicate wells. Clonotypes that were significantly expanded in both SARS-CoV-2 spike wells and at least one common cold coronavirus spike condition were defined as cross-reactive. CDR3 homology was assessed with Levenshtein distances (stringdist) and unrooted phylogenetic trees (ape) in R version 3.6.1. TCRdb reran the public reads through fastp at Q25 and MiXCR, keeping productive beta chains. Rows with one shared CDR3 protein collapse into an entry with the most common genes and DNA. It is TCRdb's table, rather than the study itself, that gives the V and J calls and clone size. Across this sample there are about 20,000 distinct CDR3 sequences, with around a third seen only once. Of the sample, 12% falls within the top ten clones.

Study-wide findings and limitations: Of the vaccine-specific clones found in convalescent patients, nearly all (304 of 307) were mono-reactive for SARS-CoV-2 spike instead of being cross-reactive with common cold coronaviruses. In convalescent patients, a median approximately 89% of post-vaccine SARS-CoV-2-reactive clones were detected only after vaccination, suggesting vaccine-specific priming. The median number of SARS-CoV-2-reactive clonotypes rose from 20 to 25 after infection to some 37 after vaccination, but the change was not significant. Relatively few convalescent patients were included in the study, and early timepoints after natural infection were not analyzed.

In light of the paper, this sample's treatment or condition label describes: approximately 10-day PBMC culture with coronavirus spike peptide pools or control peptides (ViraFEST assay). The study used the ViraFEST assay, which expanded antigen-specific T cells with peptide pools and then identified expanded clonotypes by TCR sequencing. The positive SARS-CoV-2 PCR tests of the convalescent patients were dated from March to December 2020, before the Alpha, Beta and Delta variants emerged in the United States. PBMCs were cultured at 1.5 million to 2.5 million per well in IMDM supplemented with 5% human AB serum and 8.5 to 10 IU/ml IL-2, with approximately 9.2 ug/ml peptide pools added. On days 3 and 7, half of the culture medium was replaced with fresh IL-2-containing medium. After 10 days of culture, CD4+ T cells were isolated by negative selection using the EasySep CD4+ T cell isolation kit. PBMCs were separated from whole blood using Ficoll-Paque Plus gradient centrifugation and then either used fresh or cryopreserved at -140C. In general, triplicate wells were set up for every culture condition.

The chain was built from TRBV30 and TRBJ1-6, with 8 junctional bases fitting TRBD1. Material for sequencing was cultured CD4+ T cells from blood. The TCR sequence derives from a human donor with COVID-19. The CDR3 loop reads CARRGQAINSPLHF. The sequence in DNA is TGTGCCCGACGGGGACAGGCAATTAATTCACCCCTCCACTTT.